The 5 T cell receptor beta chains in this list originate from one sample, sequenced in a study of blood T cell repertoires in COVID-19. The protocol was immunoSEQ multiplex PCR, while the TCRdb copy is restricted to in-frame clones and leaves out a portion. This sample has around 250,000 clones, with under 85% found just once. The sequenced sample consisted of peripheral blood. These receptors originate from a man aged 25 to 45 who had recovered from COVID-19.

The chain is built from TRBV19 and TRBJ2-6, with 7 positions matching TRBD2. V lost 5 bases and J lost 4; bases outside the gene matches: 11. Germline assignment: CDR1 LNHDA and CDR2 SQIVND (reference sequence). The CDR3 sequence is 17 residues long. The CDR3 nucleotides are TGTGCCAGTAGTTCCTCGACTAGCTCAAGAGGGGCCAACGTCCTGACTTTC. This translates into CASSSSTSSRGANVLTF.

The chain uses TRBV5-4 and TRBJ1-2, with D possibly matching TRBD1 (5 bases). In germline, CDR1 is SGHNT, CDR2 YYREEE (reference sequence). The CDR3 loop spans 12 amino acids. The CDR3 DNA is TGTGCGACACTGTCAGGGAACTATGGCTACACCTTC. It encodes CATLSGNYGYTF. The full variable domain, in which reference TRBV5-4 and TRBJ1-2 provide the parts outside the CDR3, is ETGVTQSPTHLIKTRGQQVTLRCSSQSGHNTVSWYQQALGQGPQFIFQYYREEENGRGNFPPRFSGLQFPNYSSELNVNALELDDSALYLCATLSGNYGYTFGSGTRLTVV.

This clone occurred once. The V gene is TRBV2, the J gene TRBJ1-5, with 9 bases aligning to TRBD1. Germline CDR1 is SNHLY and CDR2 is FYNNEI. The CDR3 covers 14 residues. The V gene end was trimmed by 3 bases and the J gene end by 6 bases; junction bases not matched to a gene: 3. CDR3 sequence: CASSEGQGGQPQHF. The CDR3 DNA follows: TGTGCCAGCAGTGAGGGACAGGGTGGTCAGCCCCAGCATTTT.

The chain carries TRBV6-5 and TRBJ2-3, with 7 nucleotides matching TRBD1. The CDR3 contains 14 residues. V gave up 9 bases and J gave up 2 bases; unmatched junction bases: 8. CDR1 and CDR2 from the germline V gene are MNHEY and SVGAGI. The CDR3 DNA reads as TGTGCCAGTACACAGGGGCGGGCCACAGATACGCAGTATTTT. The encoded protein is CASTQGRATDTQYF.

The chain is built from TRBV6-5 and TRBJ1-1, with TRBD1 matching over 7 bases. With 8 bases clipped from V and 2 bases from J, the junction kept 11 bases outside the gene matches. The V gene's germline CDR1 is MNHEY and CDR2 SVGAGI. The CDR3 contains 15 residues. CDR3 coding DNA: TGTGCCAGCGGGCTTTTGGGACAGACAAACACTGAAGCTTTCTTT. This translates into CASGLLGQTNTEAFF.